This TCR beta chain was sequenced during a study of T cell responses to AZD1222 COVID-19 vaccine. Here immunoSEQ multiplex PCR was the method, and the copy in TCRdb shows in-frame clones only, minus some. The data hold some 150,000 clones, with roughly 90% observed a single time. The V gene's germline CDR1 is SGHNT and CDR2 YYREEE (reference sequence). The CDR3 extends over 17 amino acids. After removal of 0 bases from V and 7 bases from J, the junction contained 14 bases not matched to a gene. On this clone itself: As yet, its antigen is unknown.

General study points: A reported finding is that nearly half of spike-specific TCRs target unmutated variant regions. Seropositive at baseline were only a handful of AZD1222 recipients. Females outnumbered males among donors, who were mostly white British; clonal diversity was possibly underestimated.

Here the sequenced sample was peripheral blood, taken 28 days after the second AZD1222 dose. This clonotype was sampled from an adult who received the AZD1222 COVID-19 vaccine. The rearrangement uses TRBV5-4 and TRBJ1-2; 8 bases map to TRBD1. Here the CDR3 reads CASSLAGTGRPLSGYTF. CDR3 in DNA: TGTGCCAGCAGCTTGGCCGGGACAGGCCGTCCACTATCTGGCTACACCTTC.